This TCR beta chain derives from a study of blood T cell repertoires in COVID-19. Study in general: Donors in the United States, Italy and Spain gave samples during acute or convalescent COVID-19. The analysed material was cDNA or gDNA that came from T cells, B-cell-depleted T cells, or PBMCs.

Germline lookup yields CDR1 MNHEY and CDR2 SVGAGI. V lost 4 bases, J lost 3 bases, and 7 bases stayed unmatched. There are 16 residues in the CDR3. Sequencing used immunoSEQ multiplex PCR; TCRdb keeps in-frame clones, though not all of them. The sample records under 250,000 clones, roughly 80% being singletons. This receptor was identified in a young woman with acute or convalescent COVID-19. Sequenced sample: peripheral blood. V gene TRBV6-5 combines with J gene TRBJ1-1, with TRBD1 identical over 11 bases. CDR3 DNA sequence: TGTGCCAGCAGTTCACGGACAGGGGGCTTGGACACTGAAGCTTTCTTT. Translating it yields CASSSRTGGLDTEAFF.